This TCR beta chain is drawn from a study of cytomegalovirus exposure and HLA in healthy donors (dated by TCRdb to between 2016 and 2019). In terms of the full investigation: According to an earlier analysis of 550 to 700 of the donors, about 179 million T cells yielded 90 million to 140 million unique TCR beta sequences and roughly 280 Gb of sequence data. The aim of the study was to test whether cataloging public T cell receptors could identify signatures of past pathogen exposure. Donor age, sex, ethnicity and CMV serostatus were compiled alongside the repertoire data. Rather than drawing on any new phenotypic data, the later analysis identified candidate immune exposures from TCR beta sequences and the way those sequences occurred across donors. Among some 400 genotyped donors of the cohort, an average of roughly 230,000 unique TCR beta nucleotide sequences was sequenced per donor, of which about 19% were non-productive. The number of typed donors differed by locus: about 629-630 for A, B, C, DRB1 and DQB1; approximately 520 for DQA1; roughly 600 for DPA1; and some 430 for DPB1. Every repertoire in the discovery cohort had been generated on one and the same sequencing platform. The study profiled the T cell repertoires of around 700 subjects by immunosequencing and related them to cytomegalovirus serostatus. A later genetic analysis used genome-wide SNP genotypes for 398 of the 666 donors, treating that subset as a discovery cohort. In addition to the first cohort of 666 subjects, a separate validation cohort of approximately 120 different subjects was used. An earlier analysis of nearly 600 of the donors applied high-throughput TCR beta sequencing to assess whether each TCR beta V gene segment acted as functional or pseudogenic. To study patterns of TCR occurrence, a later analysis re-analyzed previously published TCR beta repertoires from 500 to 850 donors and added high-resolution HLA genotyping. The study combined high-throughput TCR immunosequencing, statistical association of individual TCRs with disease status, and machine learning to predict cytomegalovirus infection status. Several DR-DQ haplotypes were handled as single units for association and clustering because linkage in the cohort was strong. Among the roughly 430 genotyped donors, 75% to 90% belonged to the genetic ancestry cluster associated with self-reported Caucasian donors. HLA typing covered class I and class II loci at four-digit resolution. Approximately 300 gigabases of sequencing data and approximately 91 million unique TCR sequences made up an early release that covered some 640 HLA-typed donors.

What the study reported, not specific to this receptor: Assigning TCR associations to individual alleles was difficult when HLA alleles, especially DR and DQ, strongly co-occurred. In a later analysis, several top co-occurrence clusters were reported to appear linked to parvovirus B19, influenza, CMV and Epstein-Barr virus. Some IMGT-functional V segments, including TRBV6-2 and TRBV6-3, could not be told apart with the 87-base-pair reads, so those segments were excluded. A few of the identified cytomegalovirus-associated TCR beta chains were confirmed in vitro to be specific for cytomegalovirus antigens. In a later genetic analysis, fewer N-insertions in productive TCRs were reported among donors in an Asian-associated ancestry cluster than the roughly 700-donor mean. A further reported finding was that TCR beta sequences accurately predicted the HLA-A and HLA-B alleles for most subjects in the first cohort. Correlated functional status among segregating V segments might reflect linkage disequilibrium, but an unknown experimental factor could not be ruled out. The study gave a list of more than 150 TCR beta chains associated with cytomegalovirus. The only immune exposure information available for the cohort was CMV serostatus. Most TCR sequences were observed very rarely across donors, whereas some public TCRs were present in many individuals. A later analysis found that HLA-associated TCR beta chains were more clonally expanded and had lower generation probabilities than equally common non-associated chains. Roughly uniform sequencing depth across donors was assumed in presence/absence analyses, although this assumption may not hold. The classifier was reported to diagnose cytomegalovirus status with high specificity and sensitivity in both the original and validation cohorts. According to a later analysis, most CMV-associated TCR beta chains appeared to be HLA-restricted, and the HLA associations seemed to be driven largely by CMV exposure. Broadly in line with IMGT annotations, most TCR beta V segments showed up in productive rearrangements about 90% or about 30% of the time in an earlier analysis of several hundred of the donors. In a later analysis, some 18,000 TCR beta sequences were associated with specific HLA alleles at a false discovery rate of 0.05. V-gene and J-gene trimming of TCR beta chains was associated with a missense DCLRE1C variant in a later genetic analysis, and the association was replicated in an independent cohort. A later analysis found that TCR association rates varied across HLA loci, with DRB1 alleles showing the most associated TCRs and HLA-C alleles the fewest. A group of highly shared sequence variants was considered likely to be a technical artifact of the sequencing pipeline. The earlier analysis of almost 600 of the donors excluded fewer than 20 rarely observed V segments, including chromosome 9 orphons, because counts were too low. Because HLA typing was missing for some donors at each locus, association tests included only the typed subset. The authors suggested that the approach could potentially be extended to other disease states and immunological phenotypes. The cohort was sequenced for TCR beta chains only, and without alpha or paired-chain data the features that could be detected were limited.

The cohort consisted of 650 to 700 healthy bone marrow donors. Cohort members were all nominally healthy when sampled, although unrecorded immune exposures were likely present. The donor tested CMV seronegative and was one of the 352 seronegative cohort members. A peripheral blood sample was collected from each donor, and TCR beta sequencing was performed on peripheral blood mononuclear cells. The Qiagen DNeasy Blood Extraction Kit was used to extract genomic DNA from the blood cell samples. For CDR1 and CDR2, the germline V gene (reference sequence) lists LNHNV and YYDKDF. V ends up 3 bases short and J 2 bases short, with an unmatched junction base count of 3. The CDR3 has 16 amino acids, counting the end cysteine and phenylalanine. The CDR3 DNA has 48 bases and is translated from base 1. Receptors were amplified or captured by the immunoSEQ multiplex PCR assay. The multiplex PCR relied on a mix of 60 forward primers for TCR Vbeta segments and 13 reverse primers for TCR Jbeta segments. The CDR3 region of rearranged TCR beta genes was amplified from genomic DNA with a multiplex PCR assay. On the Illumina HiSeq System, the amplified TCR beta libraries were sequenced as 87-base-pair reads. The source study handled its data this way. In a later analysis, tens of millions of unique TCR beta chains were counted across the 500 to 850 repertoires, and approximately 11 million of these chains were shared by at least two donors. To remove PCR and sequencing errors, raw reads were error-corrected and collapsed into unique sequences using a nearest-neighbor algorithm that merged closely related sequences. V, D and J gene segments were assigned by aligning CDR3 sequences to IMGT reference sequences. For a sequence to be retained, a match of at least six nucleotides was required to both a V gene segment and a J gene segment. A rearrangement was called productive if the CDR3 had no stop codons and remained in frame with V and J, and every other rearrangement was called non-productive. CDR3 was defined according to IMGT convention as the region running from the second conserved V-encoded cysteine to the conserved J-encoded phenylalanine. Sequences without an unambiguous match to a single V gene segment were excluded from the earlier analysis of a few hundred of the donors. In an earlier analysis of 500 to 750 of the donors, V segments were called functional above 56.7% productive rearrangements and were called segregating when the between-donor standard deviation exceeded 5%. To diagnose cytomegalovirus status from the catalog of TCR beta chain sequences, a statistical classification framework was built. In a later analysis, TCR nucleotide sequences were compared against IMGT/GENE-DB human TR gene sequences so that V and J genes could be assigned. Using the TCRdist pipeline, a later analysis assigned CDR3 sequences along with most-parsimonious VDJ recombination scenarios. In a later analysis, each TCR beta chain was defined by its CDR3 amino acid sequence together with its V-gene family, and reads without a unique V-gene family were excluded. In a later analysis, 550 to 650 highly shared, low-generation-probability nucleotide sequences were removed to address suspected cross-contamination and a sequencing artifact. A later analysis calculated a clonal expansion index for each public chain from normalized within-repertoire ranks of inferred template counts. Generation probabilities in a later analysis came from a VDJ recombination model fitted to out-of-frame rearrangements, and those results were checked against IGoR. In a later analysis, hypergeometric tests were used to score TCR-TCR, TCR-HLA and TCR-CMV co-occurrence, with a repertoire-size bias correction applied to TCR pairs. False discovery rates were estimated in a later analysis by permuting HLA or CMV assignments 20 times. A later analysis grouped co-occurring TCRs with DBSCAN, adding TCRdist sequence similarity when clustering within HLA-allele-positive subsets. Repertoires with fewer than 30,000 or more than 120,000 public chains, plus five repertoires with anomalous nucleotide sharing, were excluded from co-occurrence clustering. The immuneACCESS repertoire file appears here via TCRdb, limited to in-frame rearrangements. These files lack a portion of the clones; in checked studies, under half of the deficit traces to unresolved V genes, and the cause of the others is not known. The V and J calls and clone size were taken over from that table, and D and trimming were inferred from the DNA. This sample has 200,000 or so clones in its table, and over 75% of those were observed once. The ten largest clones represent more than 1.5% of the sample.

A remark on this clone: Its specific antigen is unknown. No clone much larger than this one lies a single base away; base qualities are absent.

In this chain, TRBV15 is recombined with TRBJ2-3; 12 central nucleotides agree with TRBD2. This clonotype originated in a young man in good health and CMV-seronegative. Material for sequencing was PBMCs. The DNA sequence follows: TGTGCCACCAGCAGGCGACTAGCGGGAGTCACAGATACGCAGTATTTT. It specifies CATSRRLAGVTDTQYF.